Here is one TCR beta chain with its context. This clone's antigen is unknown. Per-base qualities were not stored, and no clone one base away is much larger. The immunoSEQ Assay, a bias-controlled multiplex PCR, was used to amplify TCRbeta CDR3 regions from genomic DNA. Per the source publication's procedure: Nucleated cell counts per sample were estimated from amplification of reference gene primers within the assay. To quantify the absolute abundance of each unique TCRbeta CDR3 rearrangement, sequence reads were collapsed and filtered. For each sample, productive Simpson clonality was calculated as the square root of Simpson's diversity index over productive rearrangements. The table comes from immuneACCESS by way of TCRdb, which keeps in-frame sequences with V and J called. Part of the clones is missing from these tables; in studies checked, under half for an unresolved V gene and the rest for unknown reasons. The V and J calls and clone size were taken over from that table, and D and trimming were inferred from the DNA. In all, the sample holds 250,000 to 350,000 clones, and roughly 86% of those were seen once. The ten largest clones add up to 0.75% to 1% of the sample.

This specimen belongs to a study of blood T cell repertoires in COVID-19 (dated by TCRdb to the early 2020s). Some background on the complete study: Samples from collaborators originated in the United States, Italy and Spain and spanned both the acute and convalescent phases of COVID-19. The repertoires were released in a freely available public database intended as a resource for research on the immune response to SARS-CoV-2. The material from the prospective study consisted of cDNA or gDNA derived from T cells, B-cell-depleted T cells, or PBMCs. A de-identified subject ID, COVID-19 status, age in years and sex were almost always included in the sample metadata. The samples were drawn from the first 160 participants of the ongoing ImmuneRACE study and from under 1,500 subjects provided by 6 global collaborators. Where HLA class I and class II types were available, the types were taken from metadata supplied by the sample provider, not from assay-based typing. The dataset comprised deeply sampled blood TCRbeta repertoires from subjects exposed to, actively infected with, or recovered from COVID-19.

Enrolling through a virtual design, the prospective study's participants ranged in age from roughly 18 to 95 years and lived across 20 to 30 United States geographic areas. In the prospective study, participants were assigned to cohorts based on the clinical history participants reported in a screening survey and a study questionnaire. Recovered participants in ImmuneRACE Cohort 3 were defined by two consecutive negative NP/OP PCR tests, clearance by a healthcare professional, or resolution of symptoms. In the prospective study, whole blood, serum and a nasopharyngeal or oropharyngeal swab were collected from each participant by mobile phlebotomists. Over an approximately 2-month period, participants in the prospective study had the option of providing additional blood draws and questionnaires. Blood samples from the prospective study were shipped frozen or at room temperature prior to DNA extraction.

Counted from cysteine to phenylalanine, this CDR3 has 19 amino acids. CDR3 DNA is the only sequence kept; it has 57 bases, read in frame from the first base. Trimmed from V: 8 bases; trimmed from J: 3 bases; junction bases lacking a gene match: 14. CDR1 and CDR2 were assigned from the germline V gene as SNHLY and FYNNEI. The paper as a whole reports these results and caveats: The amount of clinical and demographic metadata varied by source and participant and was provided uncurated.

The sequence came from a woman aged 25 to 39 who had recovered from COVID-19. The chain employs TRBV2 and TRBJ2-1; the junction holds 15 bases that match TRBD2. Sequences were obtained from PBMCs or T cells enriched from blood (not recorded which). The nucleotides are TGTGCCAGCGGGAGGCAGGGACTAGCGGGAGGCGGTCGCTACAATGAGCAGTTCTTC. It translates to CASGRQGLAGGGRYNEQFF.